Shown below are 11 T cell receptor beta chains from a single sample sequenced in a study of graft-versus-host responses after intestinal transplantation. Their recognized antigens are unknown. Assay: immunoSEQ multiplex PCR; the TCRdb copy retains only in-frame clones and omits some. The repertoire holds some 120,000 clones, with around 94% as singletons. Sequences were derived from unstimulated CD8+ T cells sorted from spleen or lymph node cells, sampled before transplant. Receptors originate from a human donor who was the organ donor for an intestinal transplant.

The CDR3 coding sequence is TGTGCCAGCAGCTGGGCAGATACGCAGTATTTT. It translates to CASSWADTQYF. This chain connects TRBV7-2 to TRBJ2-3; D gene ambiguous. Germline assignment: CDR1 SGHTA and CDR2 FQGNSA. The V and J ends lost 4 bases and 4 bases respectively, with 3 bases between them. The CDR3 is 11 residues long.

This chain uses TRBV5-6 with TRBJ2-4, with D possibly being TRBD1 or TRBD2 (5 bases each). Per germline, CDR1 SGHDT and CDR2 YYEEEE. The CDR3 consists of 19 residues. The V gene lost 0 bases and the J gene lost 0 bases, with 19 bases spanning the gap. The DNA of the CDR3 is TGTGCCAGCAGCTTGGAGCGGCCCACAGGTAGATTAGCCAAAAACATTCAGTACTTC. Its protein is CASSLERPTGRLAKNIQYF.

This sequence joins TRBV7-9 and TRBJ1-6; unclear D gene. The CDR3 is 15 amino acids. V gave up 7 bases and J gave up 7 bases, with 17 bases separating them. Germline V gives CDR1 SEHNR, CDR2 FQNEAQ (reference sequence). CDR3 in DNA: TGTGCCAGCACCAACCAAAACCACCGGAATTCACCCCTCCACTTT. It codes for CASTNQNHRNSPLHF.

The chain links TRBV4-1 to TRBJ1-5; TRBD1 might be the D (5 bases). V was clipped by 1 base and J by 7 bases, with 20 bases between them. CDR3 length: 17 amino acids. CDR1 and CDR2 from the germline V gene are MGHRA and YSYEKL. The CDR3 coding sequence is TGCGCCAGCAGCCAAGTCTCTGGCAGGGATTTTCACCAGCCCCAGCATTTT. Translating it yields CASSQVSGRDFHQPQHF.

CDR3 DNA sequence: TGTGCCAGCAGCGACGGCCGACAGGGAGGGGAAAACATTCAGTACTTC. As protein: CASSDGRQGGENIQYF. The chain joins TRBV9 to TRBJ2-4; D might be TRBD1 or TRBD2, each matching 7 bases. This CDR3 contains 16 residues. Germline CDR1 reads SGDLS; CDR2 reads YYNGEE. Trimming left V 3 bases short and J 5 bases short, with 18 bases between. The variable domain in full, with the rest retrieved from reference TRBV9 and TRBJ2-4, is DSGVTQTPKHLITATGQRVTLRCSPRSGDLSVYWYQQSLDQGLQFLIQYYNGEERAKGNILERFSAQQFPDLHSELNLSSLELGDSALYFCASSDGRQGGENIQYFGAGTRLSVL.

Written as DNA, the CDR3 is TGTGCCAGCAGCTTACCCGGGAATAACTACGAGCAGTACTTC. Amino acids: CASSLPGNNYEQYF. J is TRBJ2-5 and V is TRBV7-9, with TRBD2 as a possible D gene (5 bases). Near its end, the DNA agrees better with TRBJ2-7, so the J call may be wrong. The CDR3 extends over 14 amino acids. Germline V gene sequence: CDR1 SEHNR, CDR2 FQNEAQ (reference sequence).

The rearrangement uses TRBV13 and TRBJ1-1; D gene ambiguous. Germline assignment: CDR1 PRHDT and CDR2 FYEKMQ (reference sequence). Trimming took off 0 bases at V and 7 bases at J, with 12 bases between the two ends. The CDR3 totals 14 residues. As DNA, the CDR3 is TGTGCCAGCAGCTTAGGCCGAAGAACGGGTGAAGCTTTCTTT. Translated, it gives CASSLGRRTGEAFF.

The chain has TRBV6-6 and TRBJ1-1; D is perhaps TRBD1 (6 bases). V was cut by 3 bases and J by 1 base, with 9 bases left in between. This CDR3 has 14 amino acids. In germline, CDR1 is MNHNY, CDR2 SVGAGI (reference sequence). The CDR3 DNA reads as TGTGCCAGCAGTTATACAGGGACGAACACTGAAGCTTTCTTT. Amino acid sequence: CASSYTGTNTEAFF.

For the CDR3, the DNA is TGCGCCAGCAGTGGACTAGCGGGCTGCCAAGAGACCCAGTACTTC. This translates into CASSGLAGCQETQYF. The rearrangement links TRBV10-1 to TRBJ2-5; 10 positions agree with TRBD2. The CDR3 length is 15 residues. Germline lookup yields CDR1 WNHNN and CDR2 SYGVQD (reference sequence). J was trimmed by 1 base and V by 4 bases; bases with no gene match: 3.

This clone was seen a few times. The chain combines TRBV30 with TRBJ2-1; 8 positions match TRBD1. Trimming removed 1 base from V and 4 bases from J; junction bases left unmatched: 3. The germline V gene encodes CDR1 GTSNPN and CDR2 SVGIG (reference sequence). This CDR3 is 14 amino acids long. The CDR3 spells CAWSGDRGYNEQFF. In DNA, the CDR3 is TGTGCCTGGAGTGGAGACAGGGGATACAATGAGCAGTTCTTC.

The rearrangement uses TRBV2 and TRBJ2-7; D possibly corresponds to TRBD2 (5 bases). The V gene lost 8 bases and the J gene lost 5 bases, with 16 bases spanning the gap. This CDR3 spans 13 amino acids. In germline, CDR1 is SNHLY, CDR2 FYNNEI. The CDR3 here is CASEGPGVNEQYF. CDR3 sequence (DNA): TGTGCCAGCGAAGGTCCCGGGGTGAACGAGCAGTACTTC.